This TCR beta chain is drawn from a study of blood T cells in healthy people across ages. Germline assignment: CDR1 DFQATT and CDR2 SNEGSKA (reference sequence). This CDR3 comprises 16 residues. J lost 1 base, V lost 4 bases, and 11 bases had no gene match. Primed by a sample-barcoded 5' primer and a J-beta primer mix, a second PCR proceeded for about 7 to 11 cycles. Via MiXCR, TCRdb re-called the 5' RACE reads, giving one row per CDR3 protein. Of approximately 770,000 distinct CDR3 sequences listed, more than 45% were seen once; the top ten hold 20% to 25%. The authors extracted at least 5 micrograms of total RNA per sample.

This receptor was taken from a man between 25 and 39 years old in good health. J is TRBJ2-7 and V is TRBV20-1; the match to TRBD2 covers 9 bases. The sample taken for sequencing was blood. The CDR3 reads CSAKRGATSGSYEQYF. In DNA, the CDR3 is TGCAGTGCTAAACGAGGTGCGACTAGCGGATCCTACGAGCAGTACTTC.